The TCR beta chain under discussion was sequenced for a study of blood T cells in healthy people across ages. Whole-study context: Capturing about one barcoded beta molecule per two T cells was achieved by template switching.

Study conclusions and caveats: Age advanced and TCR beta diversity per million T cells fell, roughly linearly. Conclusively comparing naive with antigen-experienced cells was impossible with unsorted PBMCs.

This clonotype was seen more than once but under ten times. The antigen is unknown. Alongside a J-beta primer mix, a sample-barcoded 5' primer served in a second PCR lasting about 7 to 12 cycles. Every sample returned 3 million or more CDR3-containing paired-end reads. TCRdb passed the 5' RACE reads through MiXCR, listing each CDR3 protein once. The sample carries approximately 2,000,000 distinct CDR3 sequences, approximately 40% recorded once. The receptor comes from a human donor in good health. Sample: blood.

CDR3 in amino acids: CASRRLAPATPDTQYF. Here the CDR3 DNA reads TGTGCCAGCAGGAGATTAGCCCCCGCCACCCCAGATACGCAGTATTTT. The V and J genes are TRBV2 and TRBJ2-3; D gene unclear. The germline V gene encodes CDR1 SNHLY and CDR2 FYNNEI. Trimming removed 6 bases at V and 4 bases at J, with 20 bases between. The CDR3 sequence is 16 residues long. The whole variable domain, remainder taken from reference TRBV2 and TRBJ2-3, is EPEVTQTPSHQVTQMGQEVILRCVPISNHLYFYWYRQILGQKVEFLVSFYNNEISEKSEIFDDQFSVERPDGSNFTLKIRSTKLEDSAMYFCASRRLAPATPDTQYFGPGTRLTVL.